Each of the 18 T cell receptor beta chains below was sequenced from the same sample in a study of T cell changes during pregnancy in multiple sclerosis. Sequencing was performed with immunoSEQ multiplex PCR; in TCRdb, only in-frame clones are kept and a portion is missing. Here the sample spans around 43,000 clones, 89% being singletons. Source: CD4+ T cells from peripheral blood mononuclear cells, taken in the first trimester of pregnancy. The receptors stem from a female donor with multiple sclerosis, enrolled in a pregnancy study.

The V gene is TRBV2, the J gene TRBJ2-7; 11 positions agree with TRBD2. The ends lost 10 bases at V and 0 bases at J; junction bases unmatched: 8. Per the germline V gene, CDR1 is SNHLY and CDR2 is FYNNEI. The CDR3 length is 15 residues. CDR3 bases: TGTGCCACCAGAACGGGGACTAGCGGCTCCTACGAGCAGTACTTC. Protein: CATRTGTSGSYEQYF.

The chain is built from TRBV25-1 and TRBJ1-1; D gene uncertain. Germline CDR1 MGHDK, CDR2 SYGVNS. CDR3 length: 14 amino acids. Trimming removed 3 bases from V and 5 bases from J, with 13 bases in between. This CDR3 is CASSESSRKTEAFF. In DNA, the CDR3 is TGTGCCAGCAGTGAGTCCTCCAGAAAGACTGAAGCTTTCTTT.

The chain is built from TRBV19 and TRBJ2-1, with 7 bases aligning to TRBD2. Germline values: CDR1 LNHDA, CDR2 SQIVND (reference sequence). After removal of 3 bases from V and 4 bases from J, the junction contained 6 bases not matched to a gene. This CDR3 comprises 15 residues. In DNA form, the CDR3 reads TGTGCCAGTAGTATTACGGGCGGGAGTTACAATGAGCAGTTCTTC. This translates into CASSITGGSYNEQFF.

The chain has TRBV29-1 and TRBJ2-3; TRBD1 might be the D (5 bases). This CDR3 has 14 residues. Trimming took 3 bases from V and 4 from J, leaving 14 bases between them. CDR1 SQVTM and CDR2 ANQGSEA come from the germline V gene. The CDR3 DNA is TGCAGCGTTGATACAGGTGTTGGTGCAGATACGCAGTATTTT. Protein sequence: CSVDTGVGADTQYF.

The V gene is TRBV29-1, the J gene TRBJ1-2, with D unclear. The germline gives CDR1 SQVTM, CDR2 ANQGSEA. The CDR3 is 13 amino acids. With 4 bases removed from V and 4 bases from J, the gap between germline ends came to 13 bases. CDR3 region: CSVVALRGYGYTF. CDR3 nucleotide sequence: TGCAGCGTTGTCGCCCTCCGAGGCTATGGCTACACCTTC.

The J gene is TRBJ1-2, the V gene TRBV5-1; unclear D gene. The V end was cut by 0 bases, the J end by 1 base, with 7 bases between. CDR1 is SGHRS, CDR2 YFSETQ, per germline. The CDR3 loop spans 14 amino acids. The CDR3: CASSLDGSNYGYTF. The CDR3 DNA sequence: TGCGCCAGCAGCTTGGACGGTAGTAACTATGGCTACACCTTC.

As DNA, the CDR3 is TGCGCCAGCAGCCAAGGCGGTCTAGCGGGAGGCAATGAGCAGTTCTTC. The encoded protein is CASSQGGLAGGNEQFF. This chain connects TRBV4-1 to TRBJ2-1; 11 bases are a match to TRBD2. This CDR3 is built from 16 residues. Germline values: CDR1 MGHRA, CDR2 YSYEKL. The trim removed 1 base at V and 6 bases at J, leaving 5 bases unmatched.

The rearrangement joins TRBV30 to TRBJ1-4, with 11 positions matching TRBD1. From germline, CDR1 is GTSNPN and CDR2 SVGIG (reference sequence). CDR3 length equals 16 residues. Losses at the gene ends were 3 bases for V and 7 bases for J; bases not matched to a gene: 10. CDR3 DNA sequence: TGTGCCTGGAGCCATAAAAGGACAGGGGGCGGTGAAAAACTGTTTTTT. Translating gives CAWSHKRTGGGEKLFF.

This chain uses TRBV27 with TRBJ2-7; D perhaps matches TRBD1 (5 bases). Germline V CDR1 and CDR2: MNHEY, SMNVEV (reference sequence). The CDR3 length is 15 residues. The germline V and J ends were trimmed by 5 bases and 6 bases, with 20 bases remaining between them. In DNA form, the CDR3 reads TGTGCCAGCAGTCCCTGGGGCAGGGTGGACGGCGAGCAGTACTTC. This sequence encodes CASSPWGRVDGEQYF.

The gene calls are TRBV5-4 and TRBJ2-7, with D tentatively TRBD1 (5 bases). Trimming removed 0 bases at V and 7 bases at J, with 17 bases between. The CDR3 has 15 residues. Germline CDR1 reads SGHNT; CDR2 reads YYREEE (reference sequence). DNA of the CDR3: TGTGCCAGCAGCTTGGCCATCATGGCAGGGAAAGAGCAGTACTTC. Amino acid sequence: CASSLAIMAGKEQYF.

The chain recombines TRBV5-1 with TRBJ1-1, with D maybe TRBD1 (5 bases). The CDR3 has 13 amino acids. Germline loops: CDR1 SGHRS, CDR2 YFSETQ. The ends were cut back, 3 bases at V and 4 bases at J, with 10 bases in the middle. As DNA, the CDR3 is TGCGCCAGCAGCTCCACCGACAGCACTGAAGCTTTCTTT. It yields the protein CASSSTDSTEAFF.

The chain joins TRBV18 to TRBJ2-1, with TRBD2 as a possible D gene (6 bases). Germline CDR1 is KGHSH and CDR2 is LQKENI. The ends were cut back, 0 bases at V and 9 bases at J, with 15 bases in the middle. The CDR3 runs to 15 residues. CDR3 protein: CASSPPRGSGGEQFF. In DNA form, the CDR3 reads TGTGCCAGCTCACCACCTCGGGGGTCTGGGGGTGAGCAGTTCTTC. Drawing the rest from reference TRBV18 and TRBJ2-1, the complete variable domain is NAGVMQNPRHLVRRRGQEARLRCSPMKGHSHVYWYRQLPEEGLKFMVYLQKENIIDESGMPKERFSAEFPKEGPSILRIQQVVRGDSAAYFCASSPPRGSGGEQFFGPGTRLTVL.

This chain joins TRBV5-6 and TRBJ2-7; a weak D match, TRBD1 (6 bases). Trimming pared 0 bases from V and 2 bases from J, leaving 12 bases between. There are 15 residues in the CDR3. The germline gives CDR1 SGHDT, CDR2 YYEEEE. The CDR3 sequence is CASSLVGHSTYEQYF. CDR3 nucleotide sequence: TGTGCCAGCAGCTTGGTGGGACACTCTACCTACGAGCAGTACTTC.

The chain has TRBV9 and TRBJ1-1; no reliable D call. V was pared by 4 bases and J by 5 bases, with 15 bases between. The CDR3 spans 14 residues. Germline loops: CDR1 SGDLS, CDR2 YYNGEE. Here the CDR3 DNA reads TGTGCCAGCAGCCCAAGACTGAGCGGAACTGAAGCTTTCTTT. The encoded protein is CASSPRLSGTEAFF.

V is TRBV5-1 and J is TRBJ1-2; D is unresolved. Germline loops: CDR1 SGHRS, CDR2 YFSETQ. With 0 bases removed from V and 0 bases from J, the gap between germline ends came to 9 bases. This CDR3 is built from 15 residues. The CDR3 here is CASSLGALSNYGYTF. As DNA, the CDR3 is TGCGCCAGCAGCTTGGGAGCTCTGTCTAACTATGGCTACACCTTC.

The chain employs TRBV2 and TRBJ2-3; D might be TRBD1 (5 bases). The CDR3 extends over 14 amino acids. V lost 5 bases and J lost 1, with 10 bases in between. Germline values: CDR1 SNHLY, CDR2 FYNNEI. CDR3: CASSQGYGTDTQYF. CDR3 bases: TGTGCCAGCAGTCAGGGTTACGGCACAGATACGCAGTATTTT.

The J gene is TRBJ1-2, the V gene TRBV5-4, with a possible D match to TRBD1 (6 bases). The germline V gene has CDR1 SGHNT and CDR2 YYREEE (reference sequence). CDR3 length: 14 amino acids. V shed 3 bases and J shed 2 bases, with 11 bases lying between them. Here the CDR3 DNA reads TGTGCCAGCAGCTCAGGGGTCTTGAACTATGGCTACACCTTC. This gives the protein CASSSGVLNYGYTF.

The CDR3 DNA sequence: TGCCCCCCTGGGAGCGGGAGTCACCGCGGTCCCTCCTACAATGAGCAGTTCTTC. Amino acid sequence: CPPGSGSHRGPSYNEQFF. V and J are TRBV1 and TRBJ2-1; the table's TRBD2 call for D was not verified on the DNA. TRBV1 is termed a pseudogene. There are 18 residues in the CDR3.